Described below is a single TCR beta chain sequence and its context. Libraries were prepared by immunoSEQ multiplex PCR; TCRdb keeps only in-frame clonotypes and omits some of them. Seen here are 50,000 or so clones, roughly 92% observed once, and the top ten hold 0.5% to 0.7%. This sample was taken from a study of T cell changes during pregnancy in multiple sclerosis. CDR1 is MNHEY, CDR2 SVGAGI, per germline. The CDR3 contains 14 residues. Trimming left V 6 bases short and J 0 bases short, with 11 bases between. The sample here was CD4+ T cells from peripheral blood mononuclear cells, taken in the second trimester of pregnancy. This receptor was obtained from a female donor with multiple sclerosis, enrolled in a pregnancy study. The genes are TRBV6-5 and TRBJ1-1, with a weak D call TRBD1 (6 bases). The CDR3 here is CASRRQAMNTEAFF. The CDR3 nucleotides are TGTGCCAGCAGGCGACAGGCCATGAACACTGAAGCTTTCTTT.